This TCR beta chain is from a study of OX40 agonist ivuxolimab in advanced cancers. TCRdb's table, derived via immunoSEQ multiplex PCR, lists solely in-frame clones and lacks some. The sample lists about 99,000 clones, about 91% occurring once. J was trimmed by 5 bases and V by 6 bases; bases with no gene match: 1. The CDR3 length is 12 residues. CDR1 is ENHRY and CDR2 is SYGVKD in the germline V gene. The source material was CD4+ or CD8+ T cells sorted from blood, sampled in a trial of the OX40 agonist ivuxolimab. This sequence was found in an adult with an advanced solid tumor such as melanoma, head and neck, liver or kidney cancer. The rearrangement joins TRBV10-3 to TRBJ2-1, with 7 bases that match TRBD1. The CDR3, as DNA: TGTGCCATCAGCGGGACAGACAATGAGCAGTTCTTC. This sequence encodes CAISGTDNEQFF.